The 2 T cell receptor beta chains reported below all come from one sample, sequenced in a study of identical twins' blood T cells. Each CDR3 protein gets one entry after TCRdb re-called the 5' RACE reads with MiXCR. This table holds fewer than 450,000 distinct CDR3 sequences, roughly 30% found once. Material for sequencing was PBMCs. The receptors were gathered from a woman aged 18-49 years in good health.

This clonotype was recorded a few times. V and J are TRBV10-3 and TRBJ1-3; D not certain. The CDR3 runs 13 residues. Germline loops: CDR1 ENHRY, CDR2 SYGVKD. V lost 3 bases to trimming and J lost 3 bases, with 6 bases between them. The CDR3 coding sequence is TGTGCCATCAGTGACGGGGTTGGAAACACCATATATTTT. Translating gives CAISDGVGNTIYF.

A single count supports this clonotype. At one end, the junction sequence differs from germline, possibly due to a read error. The genes are TRBV11-2 and TRBJ2-7; 7 bases match TRBD2. The CDR3 length is 16 residues. Germline V gives CDR1 SGHAT, CDR2 FQNNGV. CDR3 in amino acids: CASSLDQLAISYEQCF. CDR3 nucleotide sequence: TGTGCCAGCAGCTTAGACCAACTAGCGATCTCCTACGAGCAGTGCTTC.